These T cell receptor beta chains were read from a single sample in a study of T cells in Graves' hyperthyroidism and ophthalmopathy. TCRdb independently ran MiXCR on the multiplex PCR reads; one entry per CDR3 protein. The sample includes about 270,000 distinct CDR3 sequences, approximately 14% of them seen just once. Specimen: blood. These receptors all come from a woman aged 45-59 years with Graves' hyperthyroidism that later progressed to Graves' ophthalmopathy. Each CDR3 is given with its conserved first and last residue. A D gene is named only where the DNA matches it firmly. Not all rows give a size; the values are once, few, many and, for expanded clones, a class.

CDR3nt: TGTGCCACCAGTGATCCTTCTAGCGGGAGGCACTATGAGCAGTTCTTC
CDR3aa: CATSDPSSGRHYEQFF
d_gene: TRBD2
j_gene: TRBJ2-1
abundance: many
v_gene: TRBV24-1

CDR3nt: TGCAGCGTCGCACCTAGCGGGAGGAGCGAGCAGTACTTC
CDR3aa: CSVAPSGRSEQYF
d_gene: TRBD2
j_gene: TRBJ2-7
abundance: many
v_gene: TRBV29-1

CDR3nt: TGCAGTGCTATTACTAGCGGGATTTACGAGCAGTACTTC
CDR3aa: CSAITSGIYEQYF
d_gene: TRBD2
j_gene: TRBJ2-7
abundance: many
v_gene: TRBV20-1

CDR3nt: TGTGCCAGCAGTTTAACGGGAGGGATCAAGCCCCAGCATTTT
CDR3aa: CASSLTGGIKPQHF
d_gene: .
j_gene: TRBJ1-5
abundance: .
v_gene: TRBV28

CDR3nt: TGTGCCTGGGGCCGATCCTCTGGAAACACCATATATTTT
CDR3aa: CAWGRSSGNTIYF
d_gene: .
j_gene: TRBJ1-3
abundance: many
v_gene: TRBV30

CDR3nt: TGTGCCAGTAGTATGACACTACCAAACAATCAGCCCCAGCATTTT
CDR3aa: CASSMTLPNNQPQHF
d_gene: .
j_gene: TRBJ1-5
abundance: many
v_gene: TRBV19

CDR3nt: TGTGCCATCAGTGAGACACAGGGGGCTAGGGAGCAGTACTTC
CDR3aa: CAISETQGAREQYF
d_gene: TRBD1
j_gene: TRBJ2-7
abundance: few
v_gene: TRBV10-3

CDR3nt: TGTGCCAGCAGCTGGTTCGGGACCTACACTGAAGCTTTCTTT
CDR3aa: CASSWFGTYTEAFF
d_gene: .
j_gene: TRBJ1-1
abundance: few
v_gene: TRBV11-2

CDR3nt: TGTGCCACCAGTTCCCAGGGCGCTAATCAGCCCCAGCATTTT
CDR3aa: CATSSQGANQPQHF
d_gene: .
j_gene: TRBJ1-5
abundance: few
v_gene: TRBV24-1

CDR3nt: TGTGCCAGCAGCCCCGAACCTACAGATACGCAGTATTTT
CDR3aa: CASSPEPTDTQYF
d_gene: .
j_gene: TRBJ2-3
abundance: few
v_gene: TRBV9

CDR3nt: TGCAGTGCGCCCTCTGGGACTAGCGGGAGCGGGTACGAGCAGTACTTC
CDR3aa: CSAPSGTSGSGYEQYF
d_gene: TRBD2
j_gene: TRBJ2-7
abundance: many
v_gene: TRBV20-1

CDR3nt: TGTGCCAGCAGCTTAGGGCGGGCAGGGGATGGCTACACCTTC
CDR3aa: CASSLGRAGDGYTF
d_gene: .
j_gene: TRBJ1-2
abundance: few
v_gene: TRBV7-9

CDR3nt: TGTGCCAGCAGCAGACTCCTAGCGTCAGATACGCAGTATTTT
CDR3aa: CASSRLLASDTQYF
d_gene: .
j_gene: TRBJ2-3
abundance: many
v_gene: TRBV2

CDR3nt: TGTGCCAGCAGTTCCCTGGACAGGGGCGGGCAGCCCCAGCATTTT
CDR3aa: CASSSLDRGGQPQHF
d_gene: TRBD1
j_gene: TRBJ1-5
abundance: many
v_gene: TRBV28

CDR3nt: TGTGCCAGCAGCTTAGCCCTAGCGGGAGACTACAATGAGCAGTTCTTC
CDR3aa: CASSLALAGDYNEQFF
d_gene: TRBD2
j_gene: TRBJ2-1
abundance: .
v_gene: TRBV7-9

CDR3nt: TGCAGTGCGGGGGACAGAACCAGGGCGAACACTGAAGCTTTCTTT
CDR3aa: CSAGDRTRANTEAFF
d_gene: TRBD1
j_gene: TRBJ1-1
abundance: few
v_gene: TRBV20-1

CDR3nt: TGCGCCAGCAGCATCTTTGGGTTTGGGAACACTGAAGCTTTCTTT
CDR3aa: CASSIFGFGNTEAFF
d_gene: .
j_gene: TRBJ1-1
abundance: many
v_gene: TRBV5-1

CDR3nt: TGTGCCAGCAGTTTACTACAGGCGAACACTGAAGCTTTCTTT
CDR3aa: CASSLLQANTEAFF
d_gene: .
j_gene: TRBJ1-1
abundance: many
v_gene: TRBV28

CDR3nt: TGCAGCGTGGGGCTTAAGTACCAAGAGACCCAGTACTTC
CDR3aa: CSVGLKYQETQYF
d_gene: .
j_gene: TRBJ2-5
abundance: many
v_gene: TRBV29-1

CDR3nt: TGTGCCAGCAGCTTTATGGCTAAAGAGACCCAGTACTTC
CDR3aa: CASSFMAKETQYF
d_gene: .
j_gene: TRBJ2-5
abundance: few
v_gene: TRBV7-2

CDR3nt: TGTGCCAGCTCGCCCCTCATTCTAGCGGGAGGCAATGAGCAGTTCTTC
CDR3aa: CASSPLILAGGNEQFF
d_gene: TRBD2
j_gene: TRBJ2-1
abundance: many
v_gene: TRBV18

CDR3nt: TGTGCCAGCAGTCTCCCAACGAACACTGAAGCTTTCTTT
CDR3aa: CASSLPTNTEAFF
d_gene: .
j_gene: TRBJ1-1
abundance: many
v_gene: TRBV28

CDR3nt: TGCGCCAGCAGCTTGGGCCCCCGGGGGGCCGGGGAGCTGTTTTTT
CDR3aa: CASSLGPRGAGELFF
d_gene: TRBD2
j_gene: TRBJ2-2
abundance: .
v_gene: TRBV5-1

CDR3nt: TGTGCCAGCAGCACCGACAGGGAGGCCTACGAGCAGTACTTC
CDR3aa: CASSTDREAYEQYF
d_gene: .
j_gene: TRBJ2-7
abundance: .
v_gene: TRBV3-1

CDR3nt: TGTGCCAGCCGGACTAGGAACAATGAGCAGTTCTTC
CDR3aa: CASRTRNNEQFF
d_gene: TRBD2
j_gene: TRBJ2-1
abundance: .
v_gene: TRBV6-2/TRBV6-3

CDR3nt: TGCGCCACTAGTGGGACAGAAAAGAACTATGGCTACACCTTC
CDR3aa: CATSGTEKNYGYTF
d_gene: TRBD1
j_gene: TRBJ1-2
abundance: many
v_gene: TRBV10-2

CDR3nt: TGCAGTGCTCCAGGGGGAGGGCACACTGAAGCTTTCTTT
CDR3aa: CSAPGGGHTEAFF
d_gene: TRBD1
j_gene: TRBJ1-1
abundance: many
v_gene: TRBV20-1

CDR3nt: TGCAGTGCTCAAAGACCCACTAGTTATCTCCGGAGGCGCAATGAGCAGTTCTTC
CDR3aa: CSAQRPTSYLRRRNEQFF
d_gene: .
j_gene: TRBJ2-1
abundance: .
v_gene: TRBV20-1

CDR3nt: TGTGCCAGCAGTCCGCGGACAGTAGCCAAAAACATTCAGTACTTC
CDR3aa: CASSPRTVAKNIQYF
d_gene: .
j_gene: TRBJ2-4
abundance: .
v_gene: TRBV6-1